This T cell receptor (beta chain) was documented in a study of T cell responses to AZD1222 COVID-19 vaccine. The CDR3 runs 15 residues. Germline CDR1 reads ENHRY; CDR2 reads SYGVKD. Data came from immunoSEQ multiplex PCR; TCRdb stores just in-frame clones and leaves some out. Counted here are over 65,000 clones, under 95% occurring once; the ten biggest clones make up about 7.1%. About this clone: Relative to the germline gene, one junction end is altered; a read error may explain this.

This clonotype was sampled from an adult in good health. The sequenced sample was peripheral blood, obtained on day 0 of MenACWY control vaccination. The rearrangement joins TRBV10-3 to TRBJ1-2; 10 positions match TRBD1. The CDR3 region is CAVRWDRGVYYGYTF. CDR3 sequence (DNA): TGTGCCGTCAGGTGGGACAGGGGCGTTTACTATGGCTACACCTTC.